The next 21 T cell receptor beta chains were all read from a single sample in a study of blood T cell repertoires in COVID-19. The table came from immunoSEQ multiplex PCR; TCRdb's copy has only in-frame clones and leaves some out. The sample contains fewer than 85,000 clones, about 80% of which appear only once. The material sequenced was peripheral blood. These receptors originate from a man in his 60s with active or convalescent COVID-19.

The chain employs TRBV24-1 and TRBJ2-6; no definite D call. Trimming cost V 6 bases and J 4 bases, with 12 bases left between them. Germline-derived CDR1 and CDR2 are KGHDR and SFDVKD. The CDR3 contains 15 residues. The CDR3, as DNA: TGTGCCACCAGTAATACAGCCTCCGGGGCCAACGTCCTGACTTTC. Encoded protein: CATSNTASGANVLTF.

This sequence joins TRBV2 and TRBJ2-7; unclear D gene. The CDR3 runs to 12 residues. V gave up 4 bases and J gave up 1 base, with 5 bases separating them. Germline V CDR1 and CDR2: SNHLY, FYNNEI. The CDR3 DNA is TGTGCCAGCAGTGGACTGTCCTACGAGCAGTACTTC. This gives the protein CASSGLSYEQYF.

This sequence joins TRBV5-6 and TRBJ2-1, with 11 bases identical to TRBD2. The J segment lost 8 bases and the V segment lost 4 bases, leaving 8 bases of the junction unmatched. The CDR3 totals 15 residues. Germline V CDR1 and CDR2: SGHDT, YYEEEE. The CDR3: CASSRIAGGSDEQFF. The DNA of the CDR3 is TGTGCCAGCAGCCGGATAGCGGGGGGGAGCGATGAGCAGTTCTTC. Filled out from reference TRBV5-6 and TRBJ2-1, the complete variable domain reads DAGVTQSPTHLIKTRGQQVTLRCSPKSGHDTVSWYQQALGQGPQFIFQYYEEEERQRGNFPDRFSGHQFPNYSSELNVNALLLGDSALYLCASSRIAGGSDEQFFGPGTRLTVL.

A remark on this clone: Sequence at one end of the junction differs from germline and may be a read error. This chain uses TRBV30 with TRBJ2-3; 10 bases align to TRBD2. Per the germline V gene, CDR1 is GTSNPN and CDR2 is SVGIG (reference sequence). The CDR3 contains 13 residues. This CDR3 is CACETVRSGGALF. The CDR3 DNA reads as TGTGCCTGTGAAACAGTAAGAAGCGGGGGGGCCCTTTTT. Full variable domain (missing parts from reference TRBV30 and TRBJ2-3): SQTIHQWPATLVQPVGSPLSLECTVEGTSNPNLYWYRQAAGRGLQLLFYSVGIGQISSEVPQNLSASRPQDRQFILSSKKLLLSDSGFYLCACETVRSGGALFGPGTRLTVL.

The rearrangement joins TRBV21-1 to TRBJ2-5; the table's D call, TRBD2, has no DNA check behind it. TRBV21-1 is reported as a pseudogene. This CDR3 has 15 amino acids. The DNA of the CDR3 is TGTGCCAGCAGCACCCCCCGTACTAGGGAAGAGACCCAGTACTTC. It yields the protein CASSTPRTREETQYF.

The J gene is TRBJ1-6, the V gene TRBV10-3; 8 bases agree with TRBD1. Trimming at V came to 10 bases and at J to 0 bases, leaving 17 bases not matched to a gene. The germline V gene has CDR1 ENHRY and CDR2 SYGVKD. This CDR3 has 19 residues. For the CDR3, the DNA is TGTGCCACGGCCGCACGGACAGGGAAAGAGGGCTCCTATAATTCACCCCTCCACTTT. It yields the protein CATAARTGKEGSYNSPLHF.

CDR3 protein: CASSTLAGGLETQYF. The CDR3 DNA sequence: TGTGCCAGCAGTACTCTAGCGGGGGGGCTAGAGACCCAGTACTTC. The chain has TRBV2 and TRBJ2-5; 12 positions agree with TRBD2. The trim removed 5 bases at V and 4 bases at J, leaving 5 bases unmatched. Per germline, CDR1 SNHLY and CDR2 FYNNEI. The CDR3 contains 15 residues.

This rearrangement joins TRBV7-9 to TRBJ2-4, with 8 bases that match TRBD2. Trimming at V came to 5 bases and at J to 4 bases, leaving 7 bases not matched to a gene. The CDR3 totals 15 residues. Germline CDR1 and CDR2: SEHNR and FQNEAQ (reference sequence). CDR3 sequence: CASSRTGGKKNIQYF. CDR3 nucleotide sequence: TGTGCCAGCAGCCGCACGGGGGGGAAGAAAAACATTCAGTACTTC.

The gene calls are TRBV19 and TRBJ1-4; possibly TRBD1 for D (5 bases). Germline CDR1 reads LNHDA; CDR2 reads SQIVND (reference sequence). The V gene lost 7 bases and the J gene lost 0 bases, with 9 bases spanning the gap. The CDR3 is 14 residues long. CDR3 bases: TGTGCCAGTACCCCAGGGACAACTAATGAAAAACTGTTTTTT. It codes for CASTPGTTNEKLFF. The entire variable domain, with the rest obtained from reference TRBV19 and TRBJ1-4, is as follows: DGGITQSPKYLFRKEGQNVTLSCEQNLNHDAMYWYRQDPGQGLRLIYYSQIVNDFQKGDIAEGYSVSREKKESFPLTVTSAQKNPTAFYLCASTPGTTNEKLFFGSGTQLSVL.

This clone was seen only a few times. V is TRBV19 and J is TRBJ2-3, with TRBD2 identical over 9 bases. Germline V gene sequence: CDR1 LNHDA, CDR2 SQIVND (reference sequence). The CDR3 extends over 16 amino acids. V lost 3 bases to trimming and J lost 3 bases; unmatched junction nucleotides: 7. DNA for the CDR3: TGTGCCAGTAGTATCCCGGCGGGGGGGCTGACAGATACGCAGTATTTT. The encoded protein is CASSIPAGGLTDTQYF. The full variable domain, in which reference TRBV19 and TRBJ2-3 provide the parts outside the CDR3, is DGGITQSPKYLFRKEGQNVTLSCEQNLNHDAMYWYRQDPGQGLRLIYYSQIVNDFQKGDIAEGYSVSREKKESFPLTVTSAQKNPTAFYLCASSIPAGGLTDTQYFGPGTRLTVL.

This clone came up once. The V gene is TRBV5-1, the J gene TRBJ1-1; 10 nucleotides align to TRBD1. There are 14 residues in the CDR3. Germline values: CDR1 SGHRS, CDR2 YFSETQ. V lost 0 bases, J lost 5 bases, and 1 base stayed unmatched. In DNA form, the CDR3 reads TGCGCCAGCAGCTTGGGACAGGGGGCGACTGAAGCTTTCTTT. The encoded protein is CASSLGQGATEAFF.

The gene calls are TRBV6-5 and TRBJ1-1; 7 bases map to TRBD1. This CDR3 is built from 13 residues. The V segment lost 4 bases and the J segment 8 bases; nucleotides outside the gene matches: 7. Germline V gene sequence: CDR1 MNHEY, CDR2 SVGAGI. CDR3 bases: TGTGCCAGCAGTTCAATACAGGGGCGCGAAGCTTTCTTT. Encoded protein: CASSSIQGREAFF.

This clone was picked up a small number of times. V is TRBV6-5 and J is TRBJ1-1; D is unresolved. Trimming cost V 7 bases and J 0 bases, with 15 bases left between them. Looked up from germline, CDR1 is MNHEY and CDR2 is SVGAGI. The CDR3 consists of 15 residues. The chain's CDR3 is CASIYSQIVNTEAFF. The CDR3, as DNA: TGTGCCAGCATATACTCACAGATCGTGAACACTGAAGCTTTCTTT.

J is TRBJ1-2 and V is TRBV5-1; 8 positions agree with TRBD1. CDR1 SGHRS and CDR2 YFSETQ come from the germline V gene. Trimming took 3 bases from V and 4 from J; bases not matched to a gene: 2. The CDR3 totals 13 residues. DNA for the CDR3: TGCGCCAGCAGCTCCGGACAGGGCTATGGCTACACCTTC. Its translation: CASSSGQGYGYTF.

This chain uses TRBV6-5 with TRBJ1-4; D may be TRBD1 (6 bases). The CDR3 contains 15 residues. Trimming cost V 8 bases and J 3 bases, with 16 bases left between them. The V gene's germline CDR1 is MNHEY and CDR2 SVGAGI. The CDR3 protein is CASRNIQGPNEKLFF. The CDR3 bases are TGTGCCAGCCGTAACATTCAGGGGCCTAATGAAAAACTGTTTTTT.

The chain joins TRBV3-1 (or the pseudogene TRBV3-2) to TRBJ1-2, with D unclear. The CDR3 is made up of 14 amino acids. Looked up from germline, CDR1 is LGHDT and CDR2 is YNNKEL (reference sequence). V was cut by 0 bases and J by 7 bases, with 12 bases left in between. This CDR3 reads CASSQDPISGGYTF. CDR3 coding DNA: TGTGCCAGCAGCCAAGATCCCATCAGCGGTGGCTACACCTTC.

This clone appeared a few times. In nucleotides, the CDR3 is TGCAGCGTCCATAGGGGTGTATCTGAAGCTTTCTTT. Its protein product is CSVHRGVSEAFF. The rearrangement links TRBV29-1 to TRBJ1-1; D may be TRBD1 (5 bases). V dropped 6 bases and J dropped 6 bases, with 14 bases sitting between them. This CDR3 region has 12 residues. Per germline, CDR1 SQVTM and CDR2 ANQGSEA.

The chain carries TRBV6-2 or TRBV6-3 and TRBJ2-3; possible D gene TRBD1, 6 bases. In germline, CDR1 is MNHEY, CDR2 SVGEGT. V was pared by 2 bases and J by 6 bases, with 18 bases between. CDR3 length: 16 amino acids. This chain's CDR3 is CASSYGRALRGDTQYF. The CDR3 bases are TGTGCCAGCAGTTACGGTCGGGCCCTAAGGGGGGATACGCAGTATTTT.

The chain links TRBV6-6 to TRBJ2-7; 8 positions match TRBD2. CDR1 and CDR2 from the germline V gene are MNHNY and SVGAGI (reference sequence). After removal of 7 bases from V and 0 bases from J, the junction contained 8 bases not matched to a gene. The CDR3 covers 15 residues. The CDR3 nucleotides read TGTGCCAGCACTACAGGGACTAGTGCCTCCTACGAGCAGTACTTC. Amino acids: CASTTGTSASYEQYF.

As concerns this clone: An end of the junction does not agree with germline; a read error may underlie this. The chain employs TRBV5-5 and TRBJ1-4, with D possibly TRBD1 on 6 matching bases. Germline loops: CDR1 SGHKS, CDR2 YYEKEE (reference sequence). The CDR3 has 15 residues. CDR3 sequence (DNA): TGTGCCAGCAGCGGAAACAGGGAGATCCCATTTTTGTTGAACTTT. This encodes CASSGNREIPFLLNF.

The chain uses TRBV28 and TRBJ1-1; possibly TRBD1 for D (6 bases). V was pared by 1 base and J by 9 bases, with 9 bases between. The CDR3 spans 12 residues. Germline assignment: CDR1 MDHEN and CDR2 SYDVKM. DNA for the CDR3: TGTGCCAGCAGTTTATTGGGGACAAAAGCTTTCTTT. Translating it yields CASSLLGTKAFF. The full variable domain, with the rest looked up from reference TRBV28 and TRBJ1-1, is DVKVTQSSRYLVKRTGEKVFLECVQDMDHENMFWYRQDPGLGLRLIYFSYDVKMKEKGDIPEGYSVSREKKERFSLILESASTNQTSMYLCASSLLGTKAFFGQGTRLTVV.